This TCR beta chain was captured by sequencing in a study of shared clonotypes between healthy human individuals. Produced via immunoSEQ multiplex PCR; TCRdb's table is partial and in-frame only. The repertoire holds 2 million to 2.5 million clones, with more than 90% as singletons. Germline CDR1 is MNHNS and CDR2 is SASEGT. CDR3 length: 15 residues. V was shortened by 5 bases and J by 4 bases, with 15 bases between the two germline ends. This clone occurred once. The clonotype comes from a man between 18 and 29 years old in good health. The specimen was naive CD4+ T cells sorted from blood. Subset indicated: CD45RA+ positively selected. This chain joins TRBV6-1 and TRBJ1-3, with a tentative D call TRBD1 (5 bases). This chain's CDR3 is CASSQGGTRGNTIYF. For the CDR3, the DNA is TGTGCCAGCAGTCAGGGAGGTACGCGGGGAAACACCATATATTTT.